The next 21 T cell receptor beta chains were all read from a single sample in a study of beta chain features in type 1 diabetes. Expressed TCRB transcripts were sequenced because the isolated RNA had all been reverse transcribed beforehand. Sequencing used immunoSEQ multiplex PCR; TCRdb keeps in-frame clones, though not all of them. The table lists over 600,000 clones, 12% of them singletons. Study-level findings and limits: For Type 1 diabetes patients, all four CD4+ subsets carried TCRB CDR3s that were moderately but significantly shorter.

The antigens these receptors bind are not known. Sequenced input: naive CD4+ T cells from blood. The receptor set was obtained from a man aged 25-45 years with type 1 diabetes.

This clone was observed a few times. The J gene is TRBJ2-1, the V gene TRBV4-3; TRBD1 matches at 8 bases. The CDR3 spans 17 residues. Germline assignment: CDR1 LGHNA and CDR2 YSLEER. Unmatched junction bases numbered 12, after V lost 2 bases and J lost 6 bases. As DNA, the CDR3 is TGCGCCAGCAGCCAAACCCCCCAGCAGGGGGCCATCAATGAGCAGTTCTTC. Protein product: CASSQTPQQGAINEQFF.

A few counts support this clone. The chain combines TRBV5-1 with TRBJ2-3, with D possibly TRBD1 on 5 matching bases. V lost 4 bases and J 6 bases, leaving 9 bases between the germline ends. Germline loops: CDR1 SGHRS, CDR2 YFSETQ. This CDR3 has 12 residues. The CDR3: CASSIDSDTQYF. The CDR3 DNA is TGCGCCAGCAGCATTGACAGCGATACGCAGTATTTT.

Only one count was recorded for this clone. The chain couples TRBV9 to TRBJ1-2; D is perhaps TRBD1 (5 bases). Germline assignment: CDR1 SGDLS and CDR2 YYNGEE. The CDR3 has 16 residues. The V gene lost 0 bases and the J gene lost 5 bases, with 17 bases spanning the gap. CDR3 loop: CASSVEDRGTGYGYTF. The DNA for the CDR3 is TGTGCCAGCAGCGTAGAAGACAGAGGAACGGGGTATGGCTACACCTTC.

This clone was seen many times. The chain combines TRBV6-5 with TRBJ2-3, with 8 bases lining up with TRBD2. Per the germline V gene, CDR1 is MNHEY and CDR2 is SVGAGI. This CDR3 contains 13 residues. The V and J ends lost 10 bases and 2 bases, in that order; junction bases with no gene match: 5. CDR3 sequence (DNA): TGTGCCACTTGGCGGGGGGACACAGATACGCAGTATTTT. Encoded protein: CATWRGDTDTQYF.

This clone was counted between two and nine times. The same CDR3 is also encoded by other DNA sequences in this sample. The chain is built from TRBV18 and TRBJ2-1; 7 bases align to TRBD2. The length of the CDR3 is 14 residues. With V trimmed by 3 bases and J by 5 bases, 4 bases remained unmatched. Germline lookup yields CDR1 KGHSH and CDR2 LQKENI. The CDR3 region is CASSPSGRDNEQFF. CDR3 nucleotide sequence: TGTGCCAGCTCACCTTCTGGGAGGGACAATGAGCAGTTCTTC.

The V and J genes are TRBV7-7 and TRBJ2-1; TRBD2 matches at 8 bases. Germline V gives CDR1 SSHAT, CDR2 FNYEAQ (reference sequence). The CDR3 contains 15 residues. The ends lost 5 bases at V and 3 bases at J; junction bases unmatched: 6. CDR3 residues: CASSPHSGDYNEQFF. The CDR3, as DNA: TGTGCCAGCAGCCCCCATAGCGGGGACTACAATGAGCAGTTCTTC.

This clone was seen a handful of times. The chain uses TRBV10-3 and TRBJ2-1, with TRBD2 matching 7 bases. V shed 10 bases, J shed 9 bases, and the junction held 18 bases outside the gene matches. The CDR3 contains 15 residues. The germline V gene has CDR1 ENHRY and CDR2 SYGVKD. The DNA for the CDR3 is TGTGCCAGCACCCCGGGGACGACGGGGGGTAGTGAGCAGTTCTTC. It translates to CASTPGTTGGSEQFF.

The CDR3 DNA reads as TGTGCCAGCAGCTTGGAAGGGAGCGAGACCCAGTACTTC. Translating gives CASSLEGSETQYF. J is TRBJ2-5 and V is TRBV5-4; D is perhaps TRBD2 (5 bases). This CDR3 is built from 13 residues. The V gene's germline CDR1 is SGHNT and CDR2 YYREEE (reference sequence). Trimming removed 0 bases from V and 5 bases from J, with 8 bases in between.

The chain joins TRBV11-2 to TRBJ1-1; 9 bases line up with TRBD1. Germline values: CDR1 SGHAT, CDR2 FQNNGV. This CDR3 spans 15 amino acids. J gave up 2 bases and V 3 bases, and 4 bases lay outside the gene matches. The CDR3 DNA reads as TGTGCCAGCAGCTTTCCGGGACAGGGAAACACTGAAGCTTTCTTT. Translated: CASSFPGQGNTEAFF.

The CDR3 nucleotides are TGTGCCATCAGTGAGTTTACCGCGGCTCAAGAGACCCAGTACTTC. Its translation is CAISEFTAAQETQYF. The chain joins TRBV10-3 to TRBJ2-5; no definite D call. CDR1 and CDR2 (germline): ENHRY, SYGVKD. The CDR3 is made up of 15 amino acids. V lost 1 base and J lost 2, with 11 bases in between.

The chain couples TRBV9 to TRBJ1-1; 7 nucleotides align to TRBD1. The germline V gene encodes CDR1 SGDLS and CDR2 YYNGEE. The CDR3 has 17 residues. V gave up 0 bases and J gave up 3 bases; unmatched junction bases: 11. The CDR3 DNA reads as TGTGCCAGCAGCGTAGTAGGAGTAGGGGGCGGGTACACTGAAGCTTTCTTT. It is translated as CASSVVGVGGGYTEAFF.

The V and J genes are TRBV7-3 and TRBJ1-5; possible D gene TRBD1, 5 bases. CDR3 length: 13 residues. Trimming took off 3 bases at V and 6 bases at J, with 9 bases between the two ends. The germline gives CDR1 SGHTA, CDR2 FQGTGA. This chain's CDR3 is CASSFSDSQPQHF. Written as DNA, the CDR3 is TGTGCCAGCAGCTTTAGTGACAGTCAGCCCCAGCATTTT. Filled out from reference TRBV7-3 and TRBJ1-5, the complete variable domain reads GAGVSQTPSNKVTEKGKYVELRCDPISGHTALYWYRQSLGQGPEFLIYFQGTGAADDSGLPNDRFFAVRPEGSVSTLKIQRTERGDSAVYLCASSFSDSQPQHFGDGTRLSIL.

This clone appeared a few times. This rearrangement joins TRBV11-2 to TRBJ2-3; maybe TRBD2 (7 bases). Deletions cut 0 bases from V and 1 base from J, with 8 bases between. This CDR3 comprises 15 residues. The germline V gene encodes CDR1 SGHAT and CDR2 FQNNGV. The CDR3 protein is CASSLEGGRTDTQYF. DNA for the CDR3: TGTGCCAGCAGCTTAGAGGGGGGGCGCACAGATACGCAGTATTTT.

This clone was seen a few times. The chain links TRBV7-8 to TRBJ2-3, with 7 bases identical to TRBD1. The CDR3 contains 14 residues. Germline assignment: CDR1 SGHVS and CDR2 FQNEAQ. Trimming removed 5 bases from V and 2 bases from J; junction bases left unmatched: 4. CDR3 DNA: TGTGCCAGCAGCCTGGGGACAGACACAGATACGCAGTATTTT. Amino acids: CASSLGTDTDTQYF.

V and J are TRBV7-7 and TRBJ2-7; TRBD1 might be the D (5 bases). This CDR3 contains 16 residues. The ends were cut back, 0 bases at V and 2 bases at J, with 14 bases in the middle. CDR1 and CDR2 from the germline V gene are SSHAT and FNYEAQ (reference sequence). The DNA for the CDR3 is TGTGCCAGCAGCTTAGCGCGACAGCCGCAAACCTACGAGCAGTACTTC. Its translation: CASSLARQPQTYEQYF.

The V call is TRBV5-1, the J call TRBJ2-7; the D gene is possibly TRBD2 (5 bases). CDR3 length: 13 amino acids. From germline, CDR1 is SGHRS and CDR2 YFSETQ. Trimming stripped 1 base from V and 7 bases from J, with 12 bases between. The CDR3 DNA is TGCGCCAGCAGCTTGCCCGGTCGCGGGGAGCAGTACTTC. Translated: CASSLPGRGEQYF.

This clone showed up just a few times. The chain uses TRBV2 and TRBJ2-1; D is unresolved. Germline V gene lookup returns CDR1 SNHLY and CDR2 FYNNEI. There are 13 residues in the CDR3. Trimming removed 7 bases at V and 8 bases at J, with 15 bases between. The CDR3 coding sequence is TGTGCCAGCACCCGTGAAGTTCAGGATGAGCAGTTCTTC. Its translation: CASTREVQDEQFF.

This clone came up a few times. The chain couples TRBV28 to TRBJ2-1; 8 positions agree with TRBD2. The J segment lost 3 bases and the V segment lost 1 base, leaving 5 bases of the junction unmatched. The length of the CDR3 is 16 residues. The germline gives CDR1 MDHEN, CDR2 SYDVKM. CDR3 DNA: TGTGCCAGCAGTTTATCGGCGGGGGGAATCTACAATGAGCAGTTCTTC. It translates to CASSLSAGGIYNEQFF.

The chain employs TRBV19 and TRBJ2-5, with 13 bases identical to TRBD2. The J segment lost 4 bases and the V segment lost 6 bases, leaving 8 bases of the junction unmatched. Per germline, CDR1 LNHDA and CDR2 SQIVND (reference sequence). The CDR3 sequence is 16 residues long. The chain's CDR3 is CASRKTSGGAAETQYF. CDR3 nucleotide sequence: TGTGCCAGTAGGAAAACTAGCGGGGGGGCCGCAGAGACCCAGTACTTC.

This clone was counted only a few times. The rearrangement uses TRBV28 and TRBJ2-7, with 8 bases matching TRBD2. This CDR3 has 15 residues. V gave up 8 bases and J gave up 2 bases; unmatched junction bases: 11. Germline V gene sequence: CDR1 MDHEN, CDR2 SYDVKM. The CDR3 loop is CASGLGSGGTYEQYF. Written as DNA, the CDR3 is TGTGCCAGCGGATTAGGGAGCGGGGGAACCTACGAGCAGTACTTC.

The table lists this clone with a few counts. The J gene is TRBJ2-1, the V gene TRBV4-3, with TRBD2 matching 9 bases. There are 15 residues in the CDR3. The J segment lost 5 bases and the V segment lost 0 bases, leaving 2 bases of the junction unmatched. Germline V gives CDR1 LGHNA, CDR2 YSLEER. The CDR3 sequence is CASSQEAGGHNEQFF. The CDR3 nucleotides are TGCGCCAGCAGCCAAGAAGCGGGGGGCCACAATGAGCAGTTCTTC.